This T cell receptor beta chain was sequenced for a study of control samples from healthy donors and cancer patients. The data were produced by immunoSEQ multiplex PCR, yet TCRdb's version contains in-frame clones alone and is incomplete. This table has 50,000 to 70,000 clones, around 95% appearing once. The source material was blood. This receptor was taken from a woman between 18 and 29 years old in good health.

Here the CDR3 DNA reads TGTGCCAGTACCTCAACCCGTTCACCCCTCCACTTT. Its protein is CASTSTRSPLHF. The chain carries TRBV19 and TRBJ1-6; the D is unclear. CDR1 is LNHDA and CDR2 is SQIVND in the germline V gene (reference sequence). The CDR3 totals 12 residues. V was trimmed by 7 bases and J by 9 bases, leaving 10 bases between them.